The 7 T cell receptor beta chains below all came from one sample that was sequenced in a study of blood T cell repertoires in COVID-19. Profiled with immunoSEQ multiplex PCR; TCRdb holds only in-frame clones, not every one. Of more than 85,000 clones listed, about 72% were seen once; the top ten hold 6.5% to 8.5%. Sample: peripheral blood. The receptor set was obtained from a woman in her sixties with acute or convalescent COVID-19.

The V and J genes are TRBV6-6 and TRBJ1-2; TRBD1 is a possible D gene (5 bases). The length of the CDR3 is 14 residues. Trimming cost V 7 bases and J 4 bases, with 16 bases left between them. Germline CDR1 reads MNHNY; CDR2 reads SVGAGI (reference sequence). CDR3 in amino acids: CASKRADSFYGYTF. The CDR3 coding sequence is TGTGCCAGCAAGAGAGCTGACAGCTTCTATGGCTACACCTTC.

DNA for the CDR3: TGTGCCAGCAGCTTGGATCGTCTCCGCACTGAAGCTTTCTTT. Translating it yields CASSLDRLRTEAFF. The chain is built from TRBV5-8 and TRBJ1-1, with D uncertain. The CDR3 sequence is 14 residues long. The V end lost 0 bases, the J end lost 4 bases, and 10 bases lay between the germline ends. Germline-derived CDR1 and CDR2 are SGHTS and YDEGEE.

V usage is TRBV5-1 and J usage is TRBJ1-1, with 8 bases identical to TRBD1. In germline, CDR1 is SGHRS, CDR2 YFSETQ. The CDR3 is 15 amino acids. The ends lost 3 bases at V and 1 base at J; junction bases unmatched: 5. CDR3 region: CASSSTGTGNTEAFF. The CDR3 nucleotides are TGCGCCAGCAGCTCCACAGGGACAGGGAACACTGAAGCTTTCTTT.

This CDR3 is CSAEGSGEKMHQETQYF. CDR3 nucleotide sequence: TGCAGCGCGGAAGGGTCAGGGGAGAAGATGCATCAAGAGACCCAGTACTTC. The genes are TRBV29-1 and TRBJ2-5; TRBD1 might be the D (6 bases). V lost 7 bases and J 2 bases, leaving 26 bases between the germline ends. The CDR3 sequence is 17 residues long. Germline-derived CDR1 and CDR2 are SQVTM and ANQGSEA.

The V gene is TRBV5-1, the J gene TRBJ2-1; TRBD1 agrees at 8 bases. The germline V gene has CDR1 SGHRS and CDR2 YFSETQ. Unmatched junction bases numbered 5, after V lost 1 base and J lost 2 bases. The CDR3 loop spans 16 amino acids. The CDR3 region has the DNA TGCGCCAGCAGCTTGCGATCACAGGGGGCCTACAATGAGCAGTTCTTC. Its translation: CASSLRSQGAYNEQFF.

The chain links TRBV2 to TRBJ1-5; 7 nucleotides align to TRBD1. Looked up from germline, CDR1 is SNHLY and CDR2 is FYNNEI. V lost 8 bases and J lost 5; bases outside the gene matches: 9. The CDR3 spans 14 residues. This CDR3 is CASHGQVWDQPQHF. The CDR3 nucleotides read TGTGCCAGCCACGGACAGGTCTGGGATCAGCCCCAGCATTTT.

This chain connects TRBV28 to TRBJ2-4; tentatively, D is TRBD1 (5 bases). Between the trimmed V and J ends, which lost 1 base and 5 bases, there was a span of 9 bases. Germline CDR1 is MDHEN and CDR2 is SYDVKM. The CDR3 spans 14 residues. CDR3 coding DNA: TGTGCCAGCAGTTTATATGGCAGGGAAAACATTCAGTACTTC. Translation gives CASSLYGRENIQYF. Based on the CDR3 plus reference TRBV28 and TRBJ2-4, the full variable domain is DVKVTQSSRYLVKRTGEKVFLECVQDMDHENMFWYRQDPGLGLRLIYFSYDVKMKEKGDIPEGYSVSREKKERFSLILESASTNQTSMYLCASSLYGRENIQYFGAGTRLSVL.